These 25 T cell receptor beta chains share one sample of origin, sequenced in a study of T cells after yellow fever vaccination. Each CDR3 protein is one row after TCRdb ran MiXCR on the 5' RACE reads. The repertoire holds more than 300,000 distinct CDR3 sequences, approximately 4.3% seen once, with just under 20% in the top ten. The sequences come from PBMCs, collected 15 days after the yellow fever booster vaccination. The receptors stem from a man between 18 and 29 years old who received the YFV17D yellow fever vaccine.

The sample holds many counts of this clonotype. The J gene is TRBJ2-3, the V gene TRBV6-5, with D uncertain. This CDR3 has 13 residues. Trimming took 6 bases from V and 1 from J, leaving 8 bases between them. The germline V gene has CDR1 MNHEY and CDR2 SVGAGI. The CDR3: CASRVDGTDTQYF. CDR3 nucleotides: TGTGCCAGCAGGGTCGATGGCACAGATACGCAGTATTTT.

There are many counts of this clonotype. At one end the junction does not follow the germline gene, possibly because of a read error. The genes are TRBV18 and TRBJ1-5; D gene ambiguous. Looked up from germline, CDR1 is KGHSH and CDR2 is LQKENI. This CDR3 region has 14 residues. The chain's CDR3 is CASSPRAGSQPQHF. The CDR3 coding sequence is TGTGCCAGCTCCCCACGAGCGGGGTCTCAGCCCCAGCATTTT. Together with reference TRBV18 and TRBJ1-5, the CDR3 gives the full variable domain: NAGVMQNPRHLVRRRGQEARLRCSPMKGHSHVYWYRQLPEEGLKFMVYLQKENIIDESGMPKERFSAEFPKEGPSILRIQQVVRGDSAAYFCASSPRAGSQPQHFGDGTRLSIL.

This clonotype was recorded many times. This rearrangement joins TRBV7-9 to TRBJ1-5, with D perhaps matching TRBD1 (5 bases). CDR3 length equals 15 residues. In germline, CDR1 is SEHNR, CDR2 FQNEAQ (reference sequence). Trimming stripped 1 base from V and 1 base from J, with 8 bases between. The CDR3 DNA reads as TGTGCCAGCAGCTTAGGTGGGGCGAGCAATCAGCCCCAGCATTTT. Protein product: CASSLGGASNQPQHF.

The sample holds a few counts of this clonotype. This chain connects TRBV12-3 or TRBV12-4 to TRBJ2-5; 8 bases are shared with TRBD1. The V segment lost 6 bases and the J segment 6 bases; nucleotides outside the gene matches: 6. The CDR3 extends over 13 amino acids. Here the CDR3 DNA reads TGTGCCAGCAGACCCCAGGGGGCAAAGACCCAGTACTTC. Its protein is CASRPQGAKTQYF.

This clonotype was seen at least ten times. V usage is TRBV9 and J usage is TRBJ1-1; D gene ambiguous. The CDR3 extends over 14 amino acids. Looked up from germline, CDR1 is SGDLS and CDR2 is YYNGEE. Trimming took 0 bases from V and 1 from J, leaving 7 bases between them. The CDR3 sequence is CASSVEAGNTEAFF. CDR3 nucleotide sequence: TGTGCCAGCAGCGTAGAGGCAGGGAACACTGAAGCTTTCTTT. Full variable domain (outside the CDR3, taken from reference TRBV9 and TRBJ1-1): DSGVTQTPKHLITATGQRVTLRCSPRSGDLSVYWYQQSLDQGLQFLIQYYNGEERAKGNILERFSAQQFPDLHSELNLSSLELGDSALYFCASSVEAGNTEAFFGQGTRLTVV.

The sample holds a few counts of this clonotype. The chain recombines TRBV2 with TRBJ1-1; D is undetermined. Deletions cut 6 bases from V and 2 bases from J, with 13 bases between. The CDR3 covers 14 residues. Germline CDR1 reads SNHLY; CDR2 reads FYNNEI. This CDR3 reads CASRAPGDNTEAFF. In nucleotides, the CDR3 is TGTGCCAGCAGGGCTCCAGGAGACAACACTGAAGCTTTCTTT.

This clonotype has more than one count but fewer than ten. The chain employs TRBV7-2 and TRBJ2-1; the D gene is possibly TRBD2 (5 bases). This CDR3 is built from 16 residues. The germline gives CDR1 SGHTA, CDR2 FQGNSA. With 5 bases removed from V and 0 bases from J, the gap between germline ends came to 14 bases. As DNA, the CDR3 is TGTGCCAGCAGCCCCCTTTCCGGGGACTCCTACAATGAGCAGTTCTTC. Translation gives CASSPLSGDSYNEQFF.

V and J are TRBV12-3 or TRBV12-4 and TRBJ2-1, with D perhaps TRBD2 (6 bases). This CDR3 region has 17 residues. Trimming stripped 1 base from V and 1 base from J, with 14 bases between. Here the CDR3 reads CASSLVAGTFSYNEQFF. CDR3 sequence (DNA): TGTGCCAGCAGTTTAGTAGCAGGGACTTTTTCCTACAATGAGCAGTTCTTC.

The genes are TRBV11-2 and TRBJ1-1; a weak D match, TRBD1 (5 bases). The V and J ends lost 4 bases and 1 base respectively, with 10 bases between them. CDR1 and CDR2 from the germline V gene are SGHAT and FQNNGV. The CDR3 runs to 14 residues. CDR3 protein: CASSSGVGNTEAFF. CDR3 sequence (DNA): TGTGCCAGCAGCTCGGGGGTCGGGAACACTGAAGCTTTCTTT.

The chain combines TRBV12-5 with TRBJ2-7; D is tentatively TRBD1 or TRBD2 (5 bases each). The germline V gene has CDR1 LGHNT and CDR2 FRNRAP. The CDR3 runs to 12 residues. The CDR3: CAPRGTSYEQYV. CDR3 nucleotides: TGTGCCCCCCGGGGCACGTCCTACGAGCAGTACGTC.

Only a few counts were recorded for this clonotype. The chain links TRBV12-3 or TRBV12-4 to TRBJ1-2; tentative D call: TRBD1 (6 bases). V shed 6 bases and J shed 4 bases, with 12 bases lying between them. The CDR3 has 13 residues. For the CDR3, the DNA is TGTGCCAGCAGACTTGGACAGCTCTATGGCTACACCTTC. Protein sequence: CASRLGQLYGYTF.

J is TRBJ2-1 and V is TRBV7-3, with TRBD2 matching 10 bases. The CDR3 consists of 17 residues. The trim removed 5 bases at V and 7 bases at J, leaving 14 bases unmatched. Germline V gene sequence: CDR1 SGHTA, CDR2 FQGTGA. DNA for the CDR3: TGTGCCAGCAGCCCTAGGGGTCTAGCGGGGGCCTTTAATGAGCAGTTCTTC. It yields the protein CASSPRGLAGAFNEQFF.

This clonotype was detected many times. This chain links TRBV7-9 with TRBJ1-2; D is perhaps TRBD1 (5 bases). V was trimmed by 2 bases and J by 2 bases, leaving 9 bases between them. The V gene's germline CDR1 is SEHNR and CDR2 FQNEAQ (reference sequence). This CDR3 region has 14 residues. The CDR3 reads CASSLRGSNYGYTF. The CDR3 DNA sequence: TGTGCCAGCAGCTTAAGGGGCTCAAACTATGGCTACACCTTC.

Here the CDR3 reads CASSQDDGGAYEQFF. The CDR3, as DNA: TGTGCCAGCAGCCAAGATGACGGGGGGGCCTACGAGCAGTTCTTC. This sequence joins TRBV3-2 and TRBJ2-7; the D call of TRBD1 is as the table states it, not checked on the DNA. The tail of the sequence fits TRBJ2-1 better, so the J call may be wrong. TRBV3-2 is labeled a pseudogene. The length of the CDR3 is 15 residues.

This clonotype came up many times. The chain carries TRBV6-5 and TRBJ2-3; D possibly corresponds to TRBD2 (6 bases). The CDR3 contains 16 residues. Per the germline V gene, CDR1 is MNHEY and CDR2 is SVGAGI. The ends were cut back, 5 bases at V and 3 bases at J, with 18 bases in the middle. The CDR3 DNA sequence: TGTGCCAGCAGTCCCTTGAGCGGGCGGTCGACAGATACGCAGTATTTT. Translated, it gives CASSPLSGRSTDTQYF.

The CDR3 nucleotides read TGCAGCGGAAGGGGACACTTCACCGGGGAGCTGTTTTTT. Translation gives CSGRGHFTGELFF. The chain joins TRBV29-1 to TRBJ2-2, with D maybe TRBD1 (6 bases). The CDR3 has 13 amino acids. Per germline, CDR1 SQVTM and CDR2 ANQGSEA. V gave up 7 bases and J gave up 4 bases, with 13 bases separating them.

In this sample, this clonotype turned up a few times. V usage is TRBV25-1 and J usage is TRBJ2-1; weak D call: TRBD1 (5 bases). V was pared by 2 bases and J by 3 bases, with 8 bases between. The CDR3 is 14 amino acids. Germline CDR1 is MGHDK and CDR2 is SYGVNS. The CDR3 protein is CASSEQGIYNEQFF. The CDR3 region has the DNA TGTGCCAGCAGTGAACAGGGTATCTACAATGAGCAGTTCTTC.

This clonotype was found a few times. DNA for the CDR3: TGTGCCAGCAGCCAATCAGGCTCCAATGAAAAACTGTTTTTT. Protein sequence: CASSQSGSNEKLFF. This sequence joins TRBV3-1 and TRBJ1-4; D unresolved. V was clipped by 2 bases and J by 5 bases, with 9 bases between them. This CDR3 is built from 14 residues. Germline V gives CDR1 LGHDT, CDR2 YNNKEL (reference sequence).

This clonotype has a handful of counts. CDR3 loop: CASSYQGEQYF. DNA for the CDR3: TGTGCCAGCAGCTATCAAGGAGAGCAGTACTTC. The chain uses TRBV6-2 or TRBV6-3 and TRBJ2-7, with D uncertain. The CDR3 is 11 residues long. Trimming pared 6 bases from V and 7 bases from J, leaving 10 bases between. Germline V CDR1 and CDR2: MNHEY, SVGEGT.

This clonotype came up many times. This rearrangement joins TRBV7-2 to TRBJ2-7, with 11 bases matching TRBD2. Germline values: CDR1 SGHTA, CDR2 FQGNSA. This CDR3 is 18 amino acids long. The trim removed 2 bases at V and 8 bases at J, leaving 17 bases unmatched. The CDR3, as DNA: TGTGCCAGCAGCTTAACGCCTGGACTAGCGGGCGTCCCAGGGCAGCAGTACTTC. Translated, it gives CASSLTPGLAGVPGQQYF.

The J gene is TRBJ2-7, the V gene TRBV5-1; possibly TRBD2 for D (5 bases). Trimming removed 4 bases from V and 5 bases from J, with 16 bases in between. There are 14 residues in the CDR3. The germline V gene encodes CDR1 SGHRS and CDR2 YFSETQ. The CDR3 region has the DNA TGCGCCAGCAGCCTATCGGACTTGTCCCACGAGCAGTACTTC. Its protein is CASSLSDLSHEQYF. Full variable domain (outside the CDR3, taken from reference TRBV5-1 and TRBJ2-7): KAGVTQTPRYLIKTRGQQVTLSCSPISGHRSVSWYQQTPGQGLQFLFEYFSETQRNKGNFPGRFSGRQFSNSRSEMNVSTLELGDSALYLCASSLSDLSHEQYFGPGTRLTVT.

This clonotype came up a few times. The V gene is TRBV6-5, the J gene TRBJ1-2; D may be TRBD1 (5 bases). The CDR3 consists of 14 residues. The V and J ends lost 6 bases and 8 bases respectively, with 19 bases between them. CDR1 is MNHEY and CDR2 is SVGAGI in the germline V gene. CDR3 nucleotides: TGTGCCAGCAGCCCCGGCCCAGGGAGGGTCGGCTACACCTTC. The encoded protein is CASSPGPGRVGYTF.

In this sample, this clonotype turned up many times. This chain links TRBV5-6 with TRBJ2-1; 9 bases map to TRBD2. Germline CDR1 reads SGHDT; CDR2 reads YYEEEE. The CDR3 spans 15 residues. Unmatched junction bases numbered 6, after V lost 0 bases and J lost 8 bases. CDR3 in amino acids: CASSLGGGLADEQFF. The CDR3 bases are TGTGCCAGCAGCTTGGGCGGGGGACTAGCCGATGAGCAGTTCTTC.

This clonotype was seen more than once but under ten times. The rearrangement uses TRBV7-2 and TRBJ1-5; TRBD1 might be the D (5 bases). Germline V lookup: CDR1 SGHTA, CDR2 FQGNSA. The CDR3 sequence is 13 residues long. Between the trimmed V and J ends, which lost 5 bases and 11 bases, there was a span of 16 bases. In DNA form, the CDR3 reads TGTGCCAGCAGCCAACGGCAGGCAGGGACCCAGCATTTT. Its protein is CASSQRQAGTQHF.

This clonotype has only a few counts. The rearrangement joins TRBV7-2 to TRBJ1-3; the D is unclear. The CDR3 length is 13 residues. Per germline, CDR1 SGHTA and CDR2 FQGNSA. Trimming took off 6 bases at V and 0 bases at J, with 6 bases between the two ends. CDR3 loop: CASRPSSGNTIYF. The CDR3 DNA reads TGTGCCAGCAGGCCCTCCTCTGGAAACACCATATATTTT.